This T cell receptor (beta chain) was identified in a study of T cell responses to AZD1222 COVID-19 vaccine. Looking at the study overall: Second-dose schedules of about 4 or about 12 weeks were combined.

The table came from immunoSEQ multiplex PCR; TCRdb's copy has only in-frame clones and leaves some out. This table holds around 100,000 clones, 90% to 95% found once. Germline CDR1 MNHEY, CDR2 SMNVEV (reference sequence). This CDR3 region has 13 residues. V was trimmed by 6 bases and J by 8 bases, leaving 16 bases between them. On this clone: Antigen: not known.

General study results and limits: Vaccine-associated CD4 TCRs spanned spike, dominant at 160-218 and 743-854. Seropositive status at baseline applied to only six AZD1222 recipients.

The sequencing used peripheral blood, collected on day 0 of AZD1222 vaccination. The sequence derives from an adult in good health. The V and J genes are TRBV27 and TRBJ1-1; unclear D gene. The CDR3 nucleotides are TGTGCCAGCAGCCAAAGGTCTGGCGGCGAAGCTTTCTTT. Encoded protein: CASSQRSGGEAFF.